This T cell receptor (beta chain) was sequenced during a study of control samples from healthy donors and cancer patients. CDR1 and CDR2 from the germline V gene are SGHTA and FQGNSA. The CDR3 loop spans 13 amino acids. Trimming removed 7 bases from V and 1 base from J, with 10 bases in between. TCRdb keeps only in-frame clones here, not all; method: immunoSEQ multiplex PCR. The table shows roughly 150,000 clones, with 75% to 90% occurring only once. The sequenced material came from blood. The V call is TRBV7-2, the J call TRBJ1-1; a possible D gene is TRBD1 (6 bases). The receptor was isolated from a man aged 25 to 40 in good health. The CDR3 nucleotides read TGTGCCAGCAAAGGGGGGACGAACACTGAAGCTTTCTTT. Translated: CASKGGTNTEAFF.